This entry describes one TCR beta chain. Per-base qualities were not stored, and no clone one base away is much larger. The library was made by the immunoSEQ multiplex PCR assay. In most patients, genomic DNA was isolated using the Qiagen DNeasy Blood and Tissue Kit and sent frozen to Adaptive Biotechnologies for TCR sequencing. Adaptive Biotechnologies carried out high-throughput TCR-beta CDR3 sequencing of genomic DNA for most patients. On the study's bioinformatics: Adaptive's ImmunoSEQ software supplied the TCR sequencing data for 15 to 20 patients, while MiXCR and VDJtools were used to process a few other patients. CD4 versus CD8 sorting errors were corrected by removing sequences found in both subsets at a frequency ratio below 5:1. CDR3 nucleotide sequences shared between donor and recipient were removed because the origin of such sequences could not be assigned. Alloreactive clones required at least 2-fold expansion over unstimulated cells and minimum CFSE-low frequency of 0.002% (template counts) or 0.001% (read counts). Mappable clones were those detected in sequenced pre-transplant spleen, lymph node, or MLR CFSE-low populations of the donor or recipient. The cumulative frequency of alloreactive clones was calculated as a percentage of all sequences, weighted by copy number. TCRdb limited this immuneACCESS table to in-frame rearrangements with V and J called. A share of clones is missing; checked studies link under half to unresolved V genes, and the rest is unexplained. The DNA was the basis for D and trimming; V, J and clone size are from that table. In all, the sample holds some 21,000 clones, and 25% to 35% of those were seen once. The ten largest clones take up roughly 9.2% of the sample.

CDR1 and CDR2 are read off the germline V gene as SGHVT and SQSDAQ. The CDR3 spans 14 residues, from the cysteine through the phenylalanine. This entry keeps only the CDR3 DNA: 42 bases, framed from base 1. Trimming costs V 0 bases and J 4 bases, and their ends lie 9 bases apart. The data were obtained in a study of graft-versus-host responses after intestinal transplantation (dated by TCRdb to the early 2020s). Some background on the complete study: The transplants that recipients received were multivisceral, liver-intestinal, or isolated intestinal. Anti-thymocyte globulin induction was given to all recipients, followed by maintenance tacrolimus and steroids for around three years. After intestinal transplantation, graft-versus-host and host-versus-graft alloreactive T cell clones were followed in the graft, circulation and bone marrow using bulk TCR-beta CDR3 sequencing. Alloreactive clones were identified by sequencing pre-transplant mixed lymphocyte reaction products and comparing these products with unstimulated pre-transplant donor and recipient T cells. A cohort of 20 to 25 intestinal transplant recipients, including one retransplant, was enrolled, and 3 patients lacking pretransplant specimens were excluded. Donor T cell macrochimerism was defined as a peak of at least 4% donor T cells among recipient peripheral blood mononuclear cells. Rather than being sequenced by the commercial service, samples from a few later patients were sequenced in-house on an Illumina MiSeq and processed with MiXCR.

The study at large found these results: Early after transplant, declines in HvG clones were associated with peak levels of circulating GvH clones. GvH clones were detected in recipient bone marrow, and some of these GvH clones were observed earlier in ileal mucosa or blood, consistent with an intestinal mucosal origin. The relatively low number and heterogeneity of intestinal transplant patients limited the conclusions. In the allografts of patients with donor T cell macrochimerism, GvH to HvG T cell clonal ratios were high.

Sample time point, as interpreted from the label and publication: cells obtained before transplantation from donor or recipient. In the mixed lymphocyte reactions, around 200,000 CFSE-labeled pre-transplant responders were plated with around 200,000 irradiated violet-dye-labeled stimulators and cultured for approximately 6 days. After the mixed lymphocyte reaction, proliferating CD3+CD4+CFSE-low and CD3+CD8+CFSE-low responder cells were FACS-sorted on a BD Influx sorter. This chain is built from TRBV7-4 and TRBJ2-5; the D gene identity is not certain. This clonotype was sampled from a human patient who received an intestinal transplant. The source material was alloreactive CD8+ T cells from a mixed lymphocyte reaction culture, sampled before intestinal transplant. What this sample's cell subset or site label stands for: CFSE-low proliferating T cells sorted from roughly six-day pre-transplant mixed lymphocyte reaction (GvH or HvG direction). The CDR3 in this case is CASSLAGIGETQYF. In nucleotide form, the sequence is TGTGCCAGCAGCTTAGCAGGGATAGGAGAGACCCAGTACTTC.